What follows are 28 T cell receptor beta chains derived from one specimen sequenced in a study of T cells in Graves' hyperthyroidism and ophthalmopathy. RNA transcripts provided the source from which TCR beta CDR3 regions were amplified. During a first-round RT-PCR of the TCR CDR3, the HTBI primer set was used. A single record per CDR3 protein comes from TCRdb applying MiXCR to the multiplex PCR reads. The sample records nearly 750,000 distinct CDR3 sequences, approximately 40% being singletons. Sequencing input: blood. The receptor set was obtained from a woman in her forties with Graves' hyperthyroidism.

A note on this clonotype: The junction and the germline gene differ at one end; a read error may be behind it. The V gene is TRBV7-2, the J gene TRBJ2-7; D possibly corresponds to TRBD1 (6 bases). Germline CDR1 is SGHTA and CDR2 is FQGNSA. The CDR3 runs 12 residues. CDR3 protein: CASSPQGYEQCF. DNA of the CDR3: TGTGCCAGCAGCCCACAGGGATACGAGCAGTGCTTC.

In its sample, this clonotype was seen many times. V and J are TRBV20-1 and TRBJ2-7, with D possibly called TRBD1 or TRBD2 (5 bases each). The CDR3 has 14 residues. V lost 5 bases, J lost 0 bases, and 14 bases lay in between. From germline, CDR1 is DFQATT and CDR2 SNEGSKA (reference sequence). For the CDR3, the DNA is TGCAGTGCTTCCGGGACGGGATCCTCCTACGAGCAGTACTTC. Protein sequence: CSASGTGSSYEQYF.

The chain has TRBV6-2 or TRBV6-3 and TRBJ1-2; D is ambiguous. Germline CDR1 and CDR2: MNHEY and SVGEGT. Deletions cut 2 bases from V and 4 bases from J, with 8 bases between. CDR3 length: 13 amino acids. In nucleotides, the CDR3 is TGTGCCAGCAGTTACGTACGGGCCTATGGCTACACCTTC. Protein sequence: CASSYVRAYGYTF.

As concerns this clonotype: Possible read error: a much larger clone is one base away. CDR3 DNA: TGTGCCATCAGCCTATCCCGAACGAACACTGAAGCTTTCTTT. This encodes CAISLSRTNTEAFF. This rearrangement joins TRBV10-3 to TRBJ1-1, with D unresolved. Per the germline V gene, CDR1 is ENHRY and CDR2 is SYGVKD. The CDR3 has 14 amino acids. Trimming shortened V by 6 bases and J by 1 base, and 12 bases separated the two germline ends.

There are many counts of this clonotype. The chain is built from TRBV2 and TRBJ2-7; 7 nucleotides match TRBD2. This CDR3 has 14 residues. With V trimmed by 3 bases and J by 2 bases, 4 bases remained unmatched. CDR1 is SNHLY and CDR2 is FYNNEI in the germline V gene. CDR3 sequence (DNA): TGTGCCAGCAGTGATGCGGGGGTGACCTACGAGCAGTACTTC. It translates to CASSDAGVTYEQYF.

Of note for this clonotype: It may be a read error: a sequence one base away is much more abundant. The chain carries TRBV6-1 and TRBJ1-1; D remains unclear. The V end was cut by 6 bases, the J end by 1 base, with 9 bases between. Germline V gene sequence: CDR1 MNHNS, CDR2 SASEGT. This CDR3 has 13 residues. CDR3 protein: CASRSNKNTEAFF. CDR3 bases: TGTGCCAGCAGGAGTAACAAGAACACTGAAGCTTTCTTT.

In its sample, this clonotype was seen a few times. The gene calls are TRBV12-3 or TRBV12-4 and TRBJ2-7; 11 positions match TRBD1. J was trimmed by 3 bases and V by 4 bases; bases with no gene match: 2. The CDR3 extends over 14 amino acids. The CDR3 nucleotides are TGTGCCAGCAGTTGGGGACAGGGGGTCTACGAGCAGTACTTC. As protein: CASSWGQGVYEQYF.

This clonotype was recorded many times. The chain employs TRBV24-1 and TRBJ1-2, with 11 positions matching TRBD1. Germline CDR1 and CDR2: KGHDR and SFDVKD. The CDR3 extends over 16 amino acids. V lost 3 bases, J lost 8 bases, and 10 bases stayed unmatched. For the CDR3, the DNA is TGTGCCACCAGTGATCCCAGGACAGGGGGCGCGGAGGGCTACACCTTC. Translated, it gives CATSDPRTGGAEGYTF.

This clonotype was counted once. The V and J genes are TRBV6-5 and TRBJ2-7, with 14 bases lining up with TRBD2. Germline trimming cut 0 bases from V and 2 bases from J; bases unmatched to any gene: 3. This CDR3 is built from 17 residues. Germline CDR1 reads MNHEY; CDR2 reads SVGAGI. The CDR3 DNA sequence: TGTGCCAGCAGTTACTCAGGACTAGCGGGAGGCCCCTACGAGCAGTACTTC. Amino acids: CASSYSGLAGGPYEQYF.

The CDR3 DNA reads as TGTGCCAGCAGCTTATATACCGGGACTGGGTTCTACGAGCAGTACTTC. Translating it yields CASSLYTGTGFYEQYF. The chain carries TRBV7-2 and TRBJ2-7, with a possible D match to TRBD2 (6 bases). V was pared by 2 bases and J by 3 bases, with 17 bases between. This CDR3 comprises 16 residues. Germline lookup yields CDR1 SGHTA and CDR2 FQGNSA.

This clonotype appeared a few times. The J gene is TRBJ2-2, the V gene TRBV9; TRBD2 agrees at 13 bases. The germline CDR1 and CDR2 sequences are SGDLS and YYNGEE. V shed 4 bases and J 7 bases; nucleotides not matched to a gene: 10. The CDR3 runs to 17 residues. CDR3 sequence reads: CASSSTGLAGAVGELFF. In DNA form, the CDR3 reads TGTGCCAGCAGCTCAACAGGACTAGCGGGAGCGGTCGGGGAGCTGTTTTTT.

This clonotype was seen at least ten times. This rearrangement joins TRBV7-4 to TRBJ1-5; D is uncertain. V shed 3 bases and J shed 15 bases, with 9 bases lying between them. Germline-derived CDR1 and CDR2 are SGHVT and SQSDAQ. The CDR3 covers 10 residues. CDR3 in DNA: TGTGCCAGCAGCTTTGGAATGCGGCATTTT. It yields the protein CASSFGMRHF. Together with reference TRBV7-4 and TRBJ1-5, the CDR3 gives the full variable domain: GAGVSQSPRYKVAKRGRDVALRCDSISGHVTLYWYRQTLGQGSEVLTYSQSDAQRDKSGRPSGRFSAERPERSVSTLKIQRTEQGDSAVYLCASSFGMRHFGDGTRLSIL.

This chain connects TRBV10-3 to TRBJ1-4; possibly TRBD1 for D (6 bases). The V gene's germline CDR1 is ENHRY and CDR2 SYGVKD. Trimming shortened V by 10 bases and J by 5 bases, and 17 bases separated the two germline ends. The CDR3 consists of 14 residues. The CDR3 nucleotides are TGTGCCACCTCGATGACTGGGGGCAATGAAAAACTGTTTTTT. Its protein product is CATSMTGGNEKLFF.

This clonotype was seen at least ten times. The chain recombines TRBV6-5 with TRBJ1-1; no definite D call. This CDR3 comprises 13 residues. Trimming removed 6 bases at V and 3 bases at J, with 11 bases between. Germline CDR1 and CDR2: MNHEY and SVGAGI. The CDR3 coding sequence is TGTGCCAGCAGGAGGACGCAATACACTGAAGCTTTCTTT. Its translation: CASRRTQYTEAFF.

This clonotype has more than one count but fewer than ten. The chain links TRBV29-1 to TRBJ1-5; D perhaps matches TRBD1 (5 bases). The CDR3 has 14 residues. The V end lost 6 bases, the J end lost 2 bases, and 14 bases lay between the germline ends. Germline CDR1 reads SQVTM; CDR2 reads ANQGSEA. This CDR3 reads CSVATGTGNQPQHF. The DNA of the CDR3 is TGCAGCGTAGCAACCGGGACGGGCAATCAGCCCCAGCATTTT.

This clonotype was seen many times. The genes are TRBV10-3 and TRBJ2-7; a weak D match, TRBD1 (5 bases). Per germline, CDR1 ENHRY and CDR2 SYGVKD. Trimming took off 0 bases at V and 3 bases at J, with 9 bases between the two ends. This CDR3 has 14 amino acids. CDR3 sequence reads: CAISESKGNYEQYF. The CDR3 region has the DNA TGTGCCATCAGTGAGTCTAAGGGGAACTACGAGCAGTACTTC.

Only a few counts were recorded for this clonotype. This chain joins TRBV19 and TRBJ1-1; TRBD1 matches at 10 bases. CDR3 length: 17 residues. Per germline, CDR1 LNHDA and CDR2 SQIVND (reference sequence). Unmatched junction bases numbered 7, after V lost 3 bases and J lost 0 bases. The CDR3 sequence: CASSIGDRGWMNTEAFF. Here the CDR3 DNA reads TGTGCCAGTAGTATCGGGGACAGGGGTTGGATGAACACTGAAGCTTTCTTT.

This clonotype showed up many times. The chain joins TRBV7-2 to TRBJ2-7, with unresolved D. Trimming took off 1 base at V and 0 bases at J, with 7 bases between the two ends. Germline V lookup: CDR1 SGHTA, CDR2 FQGNSA. CDR3 size: 14 residues. The CDR3 reads CASSLDWASYEQYF. The CDR3 bases are TGTGCCAGCAGCTTAGATTGGGCCTCCTACGAGCAGTACTTC.

V is TRBV20-1 and J is TRBJ1-1, with 8 bases matching TRBD1. Trimming took 1 base from V and 4 from J; bases not matched to a gene: 8. CDR1 is DFQATT, CDR2 SNEGSKA, per germline (reference sequence). The CDR3 covers 15 residues. CDR3: CSARAPDRAGTEAFF. The CDR3 region has the DNA TGCAGTGCTAGAGCCCCGGACAGGGCGGGCACTGAAGCTTTCTTT.

Details on this clonotype: Germline and junction disagree at one end, which may indicate a read error. The V and J genes are TRBV7-8 and TRBJ2-7, with 12 bases matching TRBD1. The CDR3 consists of 18 residues. Germline assignment: CDR1 SGHVS and CDR2 FQNEAQ. The CDR3 nucleotides read TGTGCCAGCAGCTTGACGAATTCCGGGACAGGGGGCTTTTACGGGCAGTACTTC. Translation gives CASSLTNSGTGGFYGQYF. The full variable domain, with the rest looked up from reference TRBV7-8 and TRBJ2-7, is GAGVSQSPRYKVAKRGQDVALRCDPISGHVSLFWYQQALGQGPEFLTYFQNEAQLDKSGLPSDRFFAERPEGSVSTLKIQRTQQEDSAVYLCASSLTNSGTGGFYGQYFGPGTRLTVT.

This clonotype was recorded many times. The chain is built from TRBV20-1 and TRBJ1-2; no reliable D call. Germline CDR1 reads DFQATT; CDR2 reads SNEGSKA (reference sequence). Trimming shortened V by 0 bases and J by 4 bases, and 12 bases separated the two germline ends. The CDR3 runs to 14 residues. CDR3 loop: CSARDLFEGYGYTF. DNA for the CDR3: TGCAGTGCTAGAGATCTGTTTGAGGGCTATGGCTACACCTTC.

The rearrangement joins TRBV25-1 to TRBJ1-1; D is unresolved. The CDR3 consists of 12 residues. Germline assignment: CDR1 MGHDK and CDR2 SYGVNS. Between the trimmed V and J ends, which lost 9 bases and 0 bases, there was a span of 8 bases. Here the CDR3 DNA reads TGTGCCAGTGTGGCTATGAACACTGAAGCTTTCTTT. Its translation is CASVAMNTEAFF.

The chain has TRBV12-3 or TRBV12-4 and TRBJ2-7; the match to TRBD1 covers 8 bases. The CDR3 loop spans 14 amino acids. Losses at the gene ends were 4 bases for V and 3 bases for J; bases not matched to a gene: 5. The CDR3 spells CASSSRDRNYEQYF. The CDR3 nucleotides read TGTGCCAGCAGTTCGCGGGACAGGAACTACGAGCAGTACTTC.

The genes are TRBV7-8 and TRBJ2-7, with TRBD2 identical over 8 bases. V gave up 6 bases and J gave up 4 bases; unmatched junction bases: 14. The CDR3 length is 16 residues. CDR1 and CDR2 from the germline V gene are SGHVS and FQNEAQ. Written as DNA, the CDR3 is TGTGCCAGCAGTCACGGACTAGCATCCCATGCTTACGAGCAGTACTTC. Translating it yields CASSHGLASHAYEQYF.

The table lists this clonotype with a few counts. One end of the junction varies from germline; a read error may be responsible. The chain uses TRBV7-8 and TRBJ2-7; maybe TRBD1 (6 bases). CDR1 is SGHVS, CDR2 FQNEAQ, per germline. The CDR3 runs to 15 residues. The CDR3 DNA is TGTGCCAGCAGCTTAGCTCAGGGGCTATCCTACGGGCAGTACTTC. Translated, it gives CASSLAQGLSYGQYF.

Remarks on this clonotype: Given a much more abundant clone one base away, this may be a read error. V usage is TRBV9 and J usage is TRBJ2-5; TRBD2 matches 12 bases. Germline-derived CDR1 and CDR2 are SGDLS and YYNGEE. With 4 bases clipped from V and 2 bases from J, the junction kept 12 bases outside the gene matches. This CDR3 has 18 residues. CDR3 region: CASSTRTSGAEGQETQYF. CDR3 DNA sequence: TGTGCCAGCAGCACCCGGACTAGCGGGGCAGAAGGACAAGAGACCCAGTACTTC. Full variable domain (rest looked up from reference TRBV9 and TRBJ2-5): DSGVTQTPKHLITATGQRVTLRCSPRSGDLSVYWYQQSLDQGLQFLIQYYNGEERAKGNILERFSAQQFPDLHSELNLSSLELGDSALYFCASSTRTSGAEGQETQYFGPGTRLLVL.

The chain recombines TRBV20-1 with TRBJ1-2; the D gene is possibly TRBD1 (5 bases). The ends were cut back, 6 bases at V and 6 bases at J, with 20 bases in the middle. Germline values: CDR1 DFQATT, CDR2 SNEGSKA (reference sequence). This CDR3 is built from 14 residues. As DNA, the CDR3 is TGCAGTGCCCTCCTGGGCAGGGAAGGCGATGGCTACACCTTC. Translation: CSALLGREGDGYTF.

The J gene is TRBJ2-6, the V gene TRBV5-4; 7 bases map to TRBD2. The length of the CDR3 is 14 residues. Trimming removed 10 bases from V and 0 bases from J; junction bases left unmatched: 4. Germline CDR1 and CDR2: SGHNT and YYREEE (reference sequence). The CDR3 reads CAVGGGSGANVLTF. The CDR3 DNA reads as TGTGCCGTGGGGGGGGGCTCTGGGGCCAACGTCCTGACTTTC.